This T cell receptor (beta chain) was sequenced during a study of T cells after yellow fever vaccination (dated by TCRdb to about 2019). Broadly, across the study: The SMART-Seq v4 Ultra Low Input RNA kit was used to prepare libraries from fractions with low cell numbers. Blood samples were taken at several timepoints before and after primary and secondary immunization, and bulk PBMC replicates and cell subsets were isolated. To follow T-cell clones before and after both primary and booster YFV17D yellow fever vaccination, bulk TCR alpha and beta repertoires underwent longitudinal sequencing. Two healthy male donors, one aged 18 to 29 and one aged 30 to 39 years, were included in the cohort. What the work shows at the level of the full study, not this receptor alone: A small fraction of clonotypes appeared in both the CD4 and CD8 compartments, likely as a result of convergent recombination. Because the study included only a couple of donors, the extent to which the findings can be generalized is limited. The secondary T-cell response was found to be weaker but faster than the primary response, with a peak reached on day 5 rather than on day 15. After the booster, most clones that had expanded after primary vaccination were detected again (nearly 98% of CD4 and around nine tenths of CD8), suggesting broad maintenance of memory. Computational filtering was needed because FACS-sorted repertoires could contain abundant contaminating clonotypes from the bulk population.

The CDR3 runs 16 amino acids, cysteine and phenylalanine included. The only DNA kept is the CDR3, 48 bases in frame from the first base. CDR1 and CDR2 were assigned from the germline V gene as SGHTA and FQGNSA. V is pruned by 2 bases and J by 4 bases, leaving 8 bases of the junction without a gene match. In its sample, this clonotype was seen a few times. It has no known antigen specificity. No much larger clone exists at a distance of one base, and base qualities are not known. Synthesis of TCR cDNA relied on 5'RACE template switching, a step that introduced a universal primer site along with unique molecular identifiers. Priming of cDNA synthesis was performed from both the TCR alpha and TCR beta constant segments. Libraries were amplified in two PCR steps, with sample barcodes and sequencing adapters added in the second step. Sequencing of libraries was performed on Illumina HiSeq 2500 (2x100 bp) or NovaSeq (2x150 bp). In the source study's methods: MIGEC was used to demultiplex reads and collapse the reads into UMI consensus sequences, and MiXCR was used for V(D)J alignment. Clonotypes responding to the vaccine were identified with edgeR on replicate PBMC samples, with the criteria of FDR below 0.01 and a log2 fold change above 5 up to day 15. Bulk clonotypes were assigned CD4 or CD8 identity according to which sequenced CD4 or CD8 repertoire held them at higher abundance. Using fastp trimming at Q25 and MiXCR clonotype assembly, TCRdb reanalyzed the public sequencing data and kept in-frame beta chains. Every entry covers one CDR3 protein and lists the most common genes and DNA from its rows. V and J calls and clone size were set by TCRdb, not the authors. A total of around 250,000 distinct CDR3 sequences appear in this sample, 6% to 7.5% of them only once. The ten biggest clones cover 0.85% of the sample.

The treatment or condition label, read with the paper, signifies: live attenuated yellow fever vaccine strain. PBMCs were isolated from peripheral blood using a standard Ficoll-Paque protocol. Dynabeads CD4 and CD8 positive selection kits were used to isolate CD4 and CD8 T-cell fractions. TriZol was used to extract RNA from bulk PBMCs, CD4 and CD8 fractions, and dextramer-positive and dextramer-negative fractions. The chain is made from TRBV7-2 and TRBJ2-1, and TRBD1 matches 7 of the central bases. The source material was CD4+ T cells sorted from PBMCs, sampled 15 days after the yellow fever booster vaccination. This receptor was obtained from a man aged 25 to 45 who received the YFV17D yellow fever vaccine. In nucleotides, the sequence is TGTGCCAGCAGCTTATATGCGACAGGGACATACAATGAGCAGTTCTTC. It encodes CASSLYATGTYNEQFF. The CDR3 plus the reference TRBV7-2 and TRBJ2-1 genes for the other parts give the full variable domain: GAGVSQSPSNKVTEKGKDVELRCDPISGHTALYWYRQSLGQGLEFLIYFQGNSAPDKSGLPSDRFSAERTGGSVSTLTIQRTQQEDSAVYLCASSLYATGTYNEQFFGPGTRLTVL.